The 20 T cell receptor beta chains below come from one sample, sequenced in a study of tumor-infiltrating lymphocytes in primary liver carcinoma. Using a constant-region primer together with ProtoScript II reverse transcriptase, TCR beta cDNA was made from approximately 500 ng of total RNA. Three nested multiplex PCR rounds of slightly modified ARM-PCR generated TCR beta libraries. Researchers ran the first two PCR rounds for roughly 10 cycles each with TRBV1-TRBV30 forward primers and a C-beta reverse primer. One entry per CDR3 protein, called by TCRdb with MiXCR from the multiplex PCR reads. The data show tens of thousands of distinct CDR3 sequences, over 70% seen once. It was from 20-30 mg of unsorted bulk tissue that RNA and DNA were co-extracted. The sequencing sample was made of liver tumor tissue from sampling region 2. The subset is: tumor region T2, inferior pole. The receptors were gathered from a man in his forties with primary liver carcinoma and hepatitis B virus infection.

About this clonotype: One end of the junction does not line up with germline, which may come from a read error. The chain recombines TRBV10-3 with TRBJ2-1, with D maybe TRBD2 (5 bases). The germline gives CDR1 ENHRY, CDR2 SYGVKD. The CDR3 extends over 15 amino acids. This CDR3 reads CAIGEVPGVNNEHFF. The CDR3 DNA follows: TGTGCCATCGGTGAGGTTCCCGGGGTAAATAATGAGCATTTCTTC.

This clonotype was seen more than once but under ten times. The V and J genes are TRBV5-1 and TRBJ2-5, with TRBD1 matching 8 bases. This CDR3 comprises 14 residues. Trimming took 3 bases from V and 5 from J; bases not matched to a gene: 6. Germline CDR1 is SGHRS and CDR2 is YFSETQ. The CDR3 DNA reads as TGCGCCAGCAGCTCCGGACAGGGTGGGGAGACCCAGTACTTC. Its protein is CASSSGQGGETQYF.

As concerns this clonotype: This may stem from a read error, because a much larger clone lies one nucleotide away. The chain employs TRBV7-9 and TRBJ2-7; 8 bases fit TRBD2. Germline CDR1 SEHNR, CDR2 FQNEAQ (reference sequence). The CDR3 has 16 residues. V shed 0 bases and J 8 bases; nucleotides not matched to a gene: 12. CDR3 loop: CASSLAVAGPSNKQYF. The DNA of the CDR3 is TGTGCCAGCAGCTTAGCGGTAGCGGGGCCCTCGAACAAGCAGTACTTC. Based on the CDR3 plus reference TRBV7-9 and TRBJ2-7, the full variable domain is DTGVSQNPRHKITKRGQNVTFRCDPISEHNRLYWYRQTLGQGPEFLTYFQNEAQLEKSRLLSDRFSAERPKGSFSTLEIQRTEQGDSAMYLCASSLAVAGPSNKQYFGPGTRLTVT.

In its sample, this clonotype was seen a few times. In DNA, the CDR3 is TGTGCCAGCACCCCCTTGGAAGCAGCCCACTACGAGCATTACGTC. Its translation: CASTPLEAAHYEHYV. The chain combines TRBV11-2 with TRBJ2-7; D not certain. The germline V gene has CDR1 SGHAT and CDR2 FQNNGV. The CDR3 sequence is 15 residues long.

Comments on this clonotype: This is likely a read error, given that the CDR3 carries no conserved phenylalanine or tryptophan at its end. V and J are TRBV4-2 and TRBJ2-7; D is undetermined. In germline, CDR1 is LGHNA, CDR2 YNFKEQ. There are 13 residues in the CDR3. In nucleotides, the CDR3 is TGTGTCAGCAGCCAGTTTTCCCTTTACGAGCAGTACTAC. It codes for CVSSQFSLYEQYY.

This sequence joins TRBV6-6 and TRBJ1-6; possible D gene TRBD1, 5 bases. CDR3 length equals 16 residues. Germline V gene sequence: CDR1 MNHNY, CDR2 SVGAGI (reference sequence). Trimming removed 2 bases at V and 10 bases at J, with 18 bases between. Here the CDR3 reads CASSYRSGMRVSPLHF. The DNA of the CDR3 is TGTGCCAGCAGTTACCGTTCAGGGATGAGAGTATCACCCCTCCACTTT.

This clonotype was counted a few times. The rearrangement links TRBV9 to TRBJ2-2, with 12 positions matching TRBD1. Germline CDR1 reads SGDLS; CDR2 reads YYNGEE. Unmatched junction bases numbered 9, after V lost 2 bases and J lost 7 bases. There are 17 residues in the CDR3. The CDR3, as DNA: TGTGCCAGCAGCGTGGACCGGGACAGGGGGCTTAACGGGGAGCTGTTTTTT. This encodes CASSVDRDRGLNGELFF.

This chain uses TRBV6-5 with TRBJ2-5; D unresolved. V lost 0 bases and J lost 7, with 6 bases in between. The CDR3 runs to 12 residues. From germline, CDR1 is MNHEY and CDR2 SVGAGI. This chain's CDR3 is CASSYSMGTQYF. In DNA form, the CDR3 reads TGTGCCAGCAGTTACTCGATGGGGACCCAGTACTTC.

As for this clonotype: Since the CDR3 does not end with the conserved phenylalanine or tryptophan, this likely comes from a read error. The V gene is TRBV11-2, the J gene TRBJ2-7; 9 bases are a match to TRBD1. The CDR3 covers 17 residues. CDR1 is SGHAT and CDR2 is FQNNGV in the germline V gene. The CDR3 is CVSSINPPGQGSYEQYL. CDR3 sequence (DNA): TGTGTCAGCAGCATCAACCCGCCGGGACAGGGAAGCTACGAGCAGTACTTA.

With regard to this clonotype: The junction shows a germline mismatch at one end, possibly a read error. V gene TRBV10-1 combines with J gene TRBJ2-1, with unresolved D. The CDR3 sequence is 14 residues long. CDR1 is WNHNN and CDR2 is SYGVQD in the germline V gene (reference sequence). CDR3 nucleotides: TGCGCCAGCAGTGATAGAAGCTCCTACAATGAGCAGCTCTTC. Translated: CASSDRSSYNEQLF.

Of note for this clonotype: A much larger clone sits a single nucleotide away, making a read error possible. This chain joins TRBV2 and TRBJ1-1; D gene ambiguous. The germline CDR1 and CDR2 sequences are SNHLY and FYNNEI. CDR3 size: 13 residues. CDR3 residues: CASRRELKTEAFF. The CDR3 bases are TGTGCCAGCAGACGGGAGTTGAAGACTGAAGCTTTCTTT. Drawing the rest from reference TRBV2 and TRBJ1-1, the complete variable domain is EPEVTQTPSHQVTQMGQEVILRCVPISNHLYFYWYRQILGQKVEFLVSFYNNEISEKSEIFDDQFSVERPDGSNFTLKIRSTKLEDSAMYFCASRRELKTEAFFGQGTRLTVV.

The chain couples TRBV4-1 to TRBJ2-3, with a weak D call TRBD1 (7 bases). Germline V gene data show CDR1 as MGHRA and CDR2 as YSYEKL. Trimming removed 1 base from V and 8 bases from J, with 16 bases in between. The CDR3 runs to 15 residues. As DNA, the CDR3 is TGCGCCAGCAGCCAAGTTCAGGGGGGAGAGGGTACGCAGTATTTT. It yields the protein CASSQVQGGEGTQYF.

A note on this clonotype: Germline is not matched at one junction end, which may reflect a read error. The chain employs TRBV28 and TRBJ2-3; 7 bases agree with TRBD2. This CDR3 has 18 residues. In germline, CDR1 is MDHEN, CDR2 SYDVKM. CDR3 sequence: CTSSQWAGDALSTDTQYF. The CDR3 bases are TGTACCAGCAGTCAATGGGCGGGAGATGCCCTGAGCACAGATACACAGTATTTT.

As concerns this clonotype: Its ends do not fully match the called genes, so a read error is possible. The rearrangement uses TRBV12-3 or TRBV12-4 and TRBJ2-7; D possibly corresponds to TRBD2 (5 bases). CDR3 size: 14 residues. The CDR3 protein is CASSVAFASYEQYF. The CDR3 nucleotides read TGTGCCAGCAGTGTAGCGTTTGCGTCCTACGAGCAGTACTTT.

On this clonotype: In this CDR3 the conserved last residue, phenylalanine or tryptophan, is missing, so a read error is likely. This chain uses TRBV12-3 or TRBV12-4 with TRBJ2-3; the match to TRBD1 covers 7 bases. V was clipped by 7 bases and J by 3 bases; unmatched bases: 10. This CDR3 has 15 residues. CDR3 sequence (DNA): TGTGCCAGCACCCAACAGGGGAGTCAGACAGATACGCAGTATTTA. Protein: CASTQQGSQTDTQYL.

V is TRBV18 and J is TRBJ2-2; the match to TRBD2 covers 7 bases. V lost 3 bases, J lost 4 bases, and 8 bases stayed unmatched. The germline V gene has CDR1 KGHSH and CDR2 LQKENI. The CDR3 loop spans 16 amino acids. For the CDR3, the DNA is TGTGCCAGCTCACCGACTAGCCAAACGGGCACCGGGGAGCTGTTTTTT. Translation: CASSPTSQTGTGELFF.

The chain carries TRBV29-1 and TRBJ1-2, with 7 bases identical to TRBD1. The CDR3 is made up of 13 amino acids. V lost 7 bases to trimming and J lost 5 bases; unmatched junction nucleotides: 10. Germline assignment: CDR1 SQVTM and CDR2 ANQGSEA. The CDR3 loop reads CSALTTGKYGYTF. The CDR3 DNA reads TGCAGCGCCCTAACGACAGGGAAATATGGCTACACCTTC.

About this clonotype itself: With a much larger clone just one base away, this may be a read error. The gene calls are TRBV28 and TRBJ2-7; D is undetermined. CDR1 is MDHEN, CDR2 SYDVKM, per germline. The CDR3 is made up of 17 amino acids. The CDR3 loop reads CPSSNPPGMNSRYEQYF. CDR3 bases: TGTCCCAGCAGTAACCCCCCGGGTATGAATAGCCGCTACGAGCAGTACTTC.

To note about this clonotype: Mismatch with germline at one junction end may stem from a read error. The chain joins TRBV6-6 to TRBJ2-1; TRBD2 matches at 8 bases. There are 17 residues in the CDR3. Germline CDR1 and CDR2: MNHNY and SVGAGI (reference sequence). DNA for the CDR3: TGCTCCAGCAGTTACGGGGGGGCCAGGGCGTTGACGACTGAGCAGTTCTTC. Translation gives CSSSYGGARALTTEQFF.

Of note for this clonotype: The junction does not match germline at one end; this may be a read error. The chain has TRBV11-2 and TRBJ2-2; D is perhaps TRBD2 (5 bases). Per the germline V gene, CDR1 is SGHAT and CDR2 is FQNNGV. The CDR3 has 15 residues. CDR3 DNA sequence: TGTGCCAGCCTCCCGCCGGTAGTGTACACCGGGGAGCTGCTTTTT. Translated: CASLPPVVYTGELLF.